This T cell receptor (beta chain) was sequenced for a study of beta chain features in type 1 diabetes. Study context: There was similarity between patients and healthy donors in age, gender and cell yields.

Study results and caveats: Fewer junction insertions and more nucleotide deletions appeared in type 1 diabetes patients.

All of the isolated RNA was reverse transcribed, so expressed TCRB transcripts were sequenced. Sequenced by immunoSEQ multiplex PCR; TCRdb stores in-frame clones only, minus some. The repertoire holds around 500,000 clones, 10% to 12% seen once, with approximately 0.045% in the top ten. The table lists this clone with many counts. The antigen remains unidentified. The length of the CDR3 is 12 residues. The germline gives CDR1 LNHNV, CDR2 YYDKDF (reference sequence). Trimming left V 8 bases short and J 0 bases short, with 5 bases between. The chain is built from TRBV15 and TRBJ2-1, with unresolved D. This sequence was found in a woman aged 18-29 years in good health. Sequencing was carried out using naive CD4+ T cells from blood. Written as DNA, the CDR3 is TGTGCCACCGGCGGCTCCTACAATGAGCAGTTCTTC. Its translation: CATGGSYNEQFF.